This T cell receptor beta chain was identified during a study of blood T cell repertoires in COVID-19. Across the whole study: COVID-19 samples collected from the United States, Italy and Spain covered acute and convalescent phases. PBMCs, B-cell-depleted T cells, or T cells were the source of the cDNA or gDNA that made up the material.

The CDR3 is made up of 15 amino acids. Germline lookup yields CDR1 SNHLY and CDR2 FYNNEI. The V gene lost 8 bases and the J gene lost 2 bases, with 16 bases spanning the gap. Produced via immunoSEQ multiplex PCR; TCRdb's table is partial and in-frame only. The data contain roughly 180,000 clones, over 70% of them singletons. The sample was PBMCs or T cells enriched from blood (not recorded which). This receptor was obtained from a woman in her fifties or sixties who had recovered from COVID-19. V is TRBV2 and J is TRBJ1-5, with no clear D. The DNA of the CDR3 is TGTGCCAGCGCGGAAGGTGGGTACGGCAATCAGCCCCAGCATTTT. The encoded protein is CASAEGGYGNQPQHF.